This passage covers 6 T cell receptor beta chains from one sample sequenced in a study of blood T cell repertoires in COVID-19. The table came from immunoSEQ multiplex PCR; TCRdb's copy has only in-frame clones and leaves some out. The profile shows some 220,000 clones, about 86% of them singletons. The specimen was peripheral blood. The receptors were gathered from a woman in her sixties or seventies with acute or convalescent COVID-19.

This clone came up once. CDR3 region: CASSQDIGSEQFF. CDR3 in DNA: TGTGCCAGCAGCCAAGATATCGGGAGTGAGCAGTTCTTC. This sequence joins TRBV3-1 (or the pseudogene TRBV3-2) and TRBJ2-1, with D perhaps matching TRBD2 (6 bases). The CDR3 consists of 13 residues. Trimming removed 0 bases at V and 9 bases at J, with 9 bases between. In germline, CDR1 is LGHDT, CDR2 YNNKEL (reference sequence).

The chain links TRBV4-1 to TRBJ2-6; D possibly corresponds to TRBD2 (5 bases). Germline values: CDR1 MGHRA, CDR2 YSYEKL. The V end lost 3 bases, the J end lost 2 bases, and 17 bases lay between the germline ends. This CDR3 has 18 residues. CDR3 nucleotide sequence: TGCGCCAGCAGCCAGGGGAGAGTTAGGGCGGCTGGGGCCAACGTCCTGACTTTC. Translation gives CASSQGRVRAAGANVLTF.

V usage is TRBV30 and J usage is TRBJ1-5; weak D call: TRBD1 (6 bases). Trimming left V 5 bases short and J 4 bases short, with 12 bases between. Per germline, CDR1 GTSNPN and CDR2 SVGIG (reference sequence). The CDR3 totals 13 residues. The CDR3 region is CAWGGQGNQPQHF. Here the CDR3 DNA reads TGTGCCTGGGGGGGCCAGGGTAATCAGCCCCAGCATTTT.

This chain's CDR3 is CASQRGVSSYNEQFF. DNA for the CDR3: TGTGCATCCCAGCGGGGGGTTAGCAGCTACAATGAGCAGTTCTTC. V is TRBV5-8 and J is TRBJ2-1; 9 positions match TRBD2. Germline-derived CDR1 and CDR2 are SGHTS and YDEGEE. The CDR3 consists of 15 residues.

The chain has TRBV5-6 and TRBJ1-1; 9 nucleotides agree with TRBD1. V was clipped by 2 bases and J by 5 bases; unmatched bases: 7. The CDR3 length is 15 residues. CDR1 and CDR2 (germline): SGHDT, YYEEEE. This CDR3 is CASSFLRQGETEAFF. Written as DNA, the CDR3 is TGTGCCAGCAGCTTTTTAAGACAGGGGGAGACTGAAGCTTTCTTT.

The chain uses TRBV6-5 and TRBJ2-3, with 8 bases identical to TRBD2. This CDR3 spans 14 amino acids. Per the germline V gene, CDR1 is MNHEY and CDR2 is SVGAGI. The V segment lost 5 bases and the J segment 3 bases; nucleotides outside the gene matches: 4. CDR3 sequence reads: CASSTGGGTDTQYF. The CDR3 bases are TGTGCCAGCAGTACCGGGGGGGGAACAGATACGCAGTATTTT.